The 25 T cell receptor beta chains in this list originate from one sample, sequenced in a study of blood T cell repertoires in COVID-19. TCRdb's table, derived via immunoSEQ multiplex PCR, lists solely in-frame clones and lacks some. The sample has around 300,000 clones, around 88% seen once. Sequenced material: peripheral blood. All receptors derive from a woman in her seventies with COVID-19, enrolled during active disease.

The rearrangement links TRBV27 to TRBJ1-3; D possibly corresponds to TRBD1 (6 bases). The CDR3 runs 16 residues. V lost 4 bases and J lost 0, with 13 bases in between. Looked up from germline, CDR1 is MNHEY and CDR2 is SMNVEV (reference sequence). CDR3 bases: TGTGCCAGCAGTTGGGGGGGCCCGAGCTCTGGAAACACCATATATTTT. Its protein product is CASSWGGPSSGNTIYF.

The chain uses TRBV7-9 and TRBJ1-5, with TRBD1 matching 11 bases. In germline, CDR1 is SEHNR, CDR2 FQNEAQ (reference sequence). V shed 5 bases and J 5 bases; nucleotides not matched to a gene: 5. The CDR3 covers 15 residues. CDR3 region: CASSRGTGGDQPQHF. Written as DNA, the CDR3 is TGTGCCAGCAGCCGCGGGACAGGGGGGGATCAGCCCCAGCATTTT.

The CDR3 loop reads CASSETGGGARMHTQYF. The CDR3 DNA reads TGTGCCAGCAGTGAGACGGGCGGGGGGGCCCGAATGCATACGCAGTATTTT. V is TRBV2 and J is TRBJ2-3; TRBD2 matches 9 bases. This CDR3 comprises 17 residues. From germline, CDR1 is SNHLY and CDR2 FYNNEI. The junction had 14 bases not matched to a gene; V was cut back by 3 bases and J by 7 bases.

V is TRBV6-5 and J is TRBJ2-1; 10 positions agree with TRBD2. J was trimmed by 7 bases and V by 8 bases; bases with no gene match: 11. Germline assignment: CDR1 MNHEY and CDR2 SVGAGI. This CDR3 contains 15 residues. CDR3 residues: CASPPGLAARNEQFF. In nucleotides, the CDR3 is TGTGCCAGCCCCCCTGGACTAGCGGCGAGAAATGAGCAGTTCTTC.

The chain couples TRBV6-5 to TRBJ2-1; TRBD2 aligns across 11 bases. This CDR3 has 14 amino acids. Germline V gives CDR1 MNHEY, CDR2 SVGAGI. With V trimmed by 8 bases and J by 6 bases, 6 bases remained unmatched. CDR3 sequence reads: CASAGTSGLNEQFF. The CDR3 nucleotides are TGTGCCAGCGCCGGGACTAGCGGTCTCAATGAGCAGTTCTTC.

This clone was picked up one time. This rearrangement joins TRBV6-5 to TRBJ1-2; 12 bases match TRBD1. Germline V gene lookup returns CDR1 MNHEY and CDR2 SVGAGI. This CDR3 has 14 amino acids. V trimming: 5 bases; J trimming: 8 bases; junction bases outside the gene matches: 6. The CDR3 region has the DNA TGTGCCAGCAGTCTCATGGGACAGGGGGCGGGCTACACCTTC. This gives the protein CASSLMGQGAGYTF.

This rearrangement joins TRBV29-1 to TRBJ1-2, with 7 bases fitting TRBD1. Germline assignment: CDR1 SQVTM and CDR2 ANQGSEA. The CDR3 consists of 13 residues. J gave up 1 base and V 4 bases, and 3 bases lay outside the gene matches. As DNA, the CDR3 is TGCAGCGTTGGACAGGGTGATAACTATGGCTACACCTTC. Its protein is CSVGQGDNYGYTF.

This clone was recorded only once. This sequence joins TRBV10-2 and TRBJ2-3, with D unresolved. The germline V and J ends were trimmed by 8 bases and 3 bases, with 6 bases remaining between them. This CDR3 has 11 residues. The germline V gene has CDR1 WSHSY and CDR2 SAAADI. In DNA form, the CDR3 reads TGCGCCAGCTCTCTAACAGATACGCAGTATTTT. Its protein is CASSLTDTQYF.

The sample holds one count of this clone. The gene calls are TRBV27 and TRBJ2-1; 11 nucleotides agree with TRBD2. The J segment lost 6 bases and the V segment lost 4 bases, leaving 5 bases of the junction unmatched. The CDR3 covers 15 residues. CDR1 and CDR2 from the germline V gene are MNHEY and SMNVEV (reference sequence). This chain's CDR3 is CASSSIAGGANEQFF. The CDR3 DNA follows: TGTGCCAGCAGTTCCATAGCGGGGGGGGCCAATGAGCAGTTCTTC.

This clone was seen a handful of times. This rearrangement joins TRBV9 to TRBJ2-1; tentative D call: TRBD1 (5 bases). The CDR3 totals 15 residues. Germline assignment: CDR1 SGDLS and CDR2 YYNGEE. V was cut by 4 bases and J by 7 bases, with 18 bases left in between. The DNA for the CDR3 is TGTGCCAGCAGCCCTGTGGGCAGGGCGGCTAATGAGCAGTTCTTC. Protein sequence: CASSPVGRAANEQFF.

This clone appeared once. This chain connects TRBV5-4 to TRBJ2-3, with 11 bases lining up with TRBD2. CDR3 length: 17 amino acids. With V trimmed by 2 bases and J by 1 base, 6 bases remained unmatched. Germline loops: CDR1 SGHNT, CDR2 YYREEE (reference sequence). CDR3 DNA: TGTGCCAGCAGCTTCGGACTAGCGGGTGGGGGCACAGATACGCAGTATTTT. This gives the protein CASSFGLAGGGTDTQYF.

This sequence joins TRBV18 and TRBJ1-3, with 9 bases lining up with TRBD1. V lost 6 bases, J lost 0 bases, and 15 bases stayed unmatched. The V gene's germline CDR1 is KGHSH and CDR2 LQKENI. The CDR3 length is 19 residues. The DNA of the CDR3 is TGTGCCAGCTCGCACAGGGGGCGAGGAAGGACTGGCTCTGGAAACACCATATATTTT. Amino acids: CASSHRGRGRTGSGNTIYF.

The CDR3, as DNA: TGCGCCAGCAGTGAACAGGGGTGGACTGAAGCTTTCTTT. Translating it yields CASSEQGWTEAFF. This chain links TRBV10-2 with TRBJ1-1; 7 bases fit TRBD1. Trimming removed 3 bases from V and 5 bases from J; junction bases left unmatched: 3. Germline loops: CDR1 WSHSY, CDR2 SAAADI. The CDR3 totals 13 residues.

The CDR3 region is CATITGQGWTEAFF. The DNA for the CDR3 is TGTGCCACCATCACGGGGCAGGGGTGGACTGAAGCTTTCTTT. The V gene is TRBV15, the J gene TRBJ1-1; possible D gene TRBD1, 6 bases. The germline V gene encodes CDR1 LNHNV and CDR2 YYDKDF (reference sequence). The V end was cut by 7 bases, the J end by 5 bases, with 17 bases between. The CDR3 extends over 14 amino acids.

This rearrangement joins TRBV27 to TRBJ2-7; TRBD1 matches 7 bases. This CDR3 spans 15 amino acids. Trimming removed 5 bases from V and 1 base from J; junction bases left unmatched: 8. Germline values: CDR1 MNHEY, CDR2 SMNVEV (reference sequence). CDR3 nucleotides: TGTGCCAGCAGTCCGAACGCACAGGGGTCCTACGAGCAGTACTTC. This gives the protein CASSPNAQGSYEQYF.

The V call is TRBV7-2, the J call TRBJ1-3; TRBD1 aligns across 9 bases. Trimming removed 5 bases from V and 2 bases from J; junction bases left unmatched: 4. The CDR3 runs 15 residues. Germline CDR1 SGHTA, CDR2 FQGNSA. CDR3 residues: CASSRTGETGNTIYF. In DNA, the CDR3 is TGTGCCAGCAGCAGGACAGGGGAAACTGGAAACACCATATATTTT.

CDR3 bases: TGTGCCAGTAGCGGACAACTTAACTATGGCTACACCTTC. Protein sequence: CASSGQLNYGYTF. The J gene is TRBJ1-2, the V gene TRBV19, with D possibly TRBD1 on 5 matching bases. Trimming took 6 bases from V and 1 from J, leaving 9 bases between them. In germline, CDR1 is LNHDA, CDR2 SQIVND (reference sequence). The CDR3 contains 13 residues.

The chain recombines TRBV7-2 with TRBJ1-2; 9 nucleotides line up with TRBD1. The CDR3 totals 13 residues. J was trimmed by 8 bases and V by 5 bases; bases with no gene match: 6. In germline, CDR1 is SGHTA, CDR2 FQGNSA. CDR3 amino acids: CASSRDRESGYTF. In DNA form, the CDR3 reads TGTGCCAGCAGCCGGGACAGGGAGTCCGGCTACACCTTC.

The chain combines TRBV19 with TRBJ1-2, with 10 positions matching TRBD1. V was pared by 7 bases and J by 3 bases, with 5 bases of the junction left unmatched. The V gene's germline CDR1 is LNHDA and CDR2 SQIVND (reference sequence). This CDR3 is built from 14 residues. CDR3 coding DNA: TGTGCCAGTACCGGGACAGGGGTCCACTATGGCTACACCTTC. Protein sequence: CASTGTGVHYGYTF.

The chain uses TRBV5-6 and TRBJ1-1; TRBD1 aligns across 7 bases. Trimming at V came to 0 bases and at J to 4 bases, leaving 9 bases not matched to a gene. Germline V gene lookup returns CDR1 SGHDT and CDR2 YYEEEE. CDR3 length: 16 residues. The CDR3 region has the DNA TGTGCCAGCAGCTTGGGGCGACAGGGTTGGATCACTGAAGCTTTCTTT. Protein sequence: CASSLGRQGWITEAFF.

The chain couples TRBV10-2 to TRBJ2-5, with D unclear. V was cut by 8 bases and J by 2 bases, with 12 bases left in between. The CDR3 runs 13 residues. Germline V gene data show CDR1 as WSHSY and CDR2 as SAAADI. In nucleotides, the CDR3 is TGCGCCAGCGTCGAGGTACCTCAAGAGACCCAGTACTTC. This sequence encodes CASVEVPQETQYF.

This clone appeared a few times. J is TRBJ2-2 and V is TRBV5-4; 7 positions agree with TRBD1. Germline V lookup: CDR1 SGHNT, CDR2 YYREEE (reference sequence). The CDR3 is made up of 16 amino acids. J was trimmed by 2 bases and V by 6 bases; bases with no gene match: 10. The CDR3 sequence is CASNSAGTANTGELFF. Written as DNA, the CDR3 is TGTGCCAGCAACTCCGCCGGGACAGCTAACACCGGGGAGCTGTTTTTT.

V usage is TRBV6-5 and J usage is TRBJ2-7; 9 bases map to TRBD2. CDR1 MNHEY and CDR2 SVGAGI come from the germline V gene. After removal of 4 bases from V and 4 bases from J, the junction contained 5 bases not matched to a gene. CDR3 size: 14 residues. CDR3 in amino acids: CASSFVAGVYEQYF. The CDR3 nucleotides read TGTGCCAGCAGTTTTGTAGCGGGGGTGTACGAGCAGTACTTC.

The chain links TRBV18 to TRBJ1-4; a weak D match, TRBD1 (5 bases). The germline V gene has CDR1 KGHSH and CDR2 LQKENI. The CDR3 length is 14 residues. Trimming removed 3 bases at V and 8 bases at J, with 13 bases between. CDR3 region: CASSPPGFREKLFF. The CDR3 DNA sequence: TGTGCCAGCTCACCTCCAGGGTTTCGGGAAAAACTGTTTTTT.

This sequence joins TRBV9 and TRBJ2-1; perhaps TRBD2 as D (5 bases). Trimming took off 1 base at V and 0 bases at J, with 11 bases between the two ends. This CDR3 is 16 amino acids long. Germline CDR1 and CDR2: SGDLS and YYNGEE. CDR3 region: CASSVNSDTSYNEQFF. For the CDR3, the DNA is TGTGCCAGCAGCGTAAATAGCGACACCTCCTACAATGAGCAGTTCTTC.